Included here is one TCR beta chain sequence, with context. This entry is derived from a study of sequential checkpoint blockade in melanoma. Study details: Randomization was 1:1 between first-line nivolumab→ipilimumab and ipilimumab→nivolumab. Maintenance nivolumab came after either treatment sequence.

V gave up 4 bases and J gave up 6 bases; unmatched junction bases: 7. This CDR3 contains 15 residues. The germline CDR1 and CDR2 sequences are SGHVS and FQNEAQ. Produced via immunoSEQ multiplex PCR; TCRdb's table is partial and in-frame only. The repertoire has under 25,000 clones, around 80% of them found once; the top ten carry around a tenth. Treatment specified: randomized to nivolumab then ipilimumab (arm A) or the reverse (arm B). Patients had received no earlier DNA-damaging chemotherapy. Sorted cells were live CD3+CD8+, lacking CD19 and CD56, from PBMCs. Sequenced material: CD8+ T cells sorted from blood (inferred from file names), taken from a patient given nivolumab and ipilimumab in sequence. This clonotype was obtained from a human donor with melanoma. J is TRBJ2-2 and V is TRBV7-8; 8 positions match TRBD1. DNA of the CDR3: TGTGCCAGCAGCTCAGGGGGCTGGTCTGCCGGGGAGCTGTTTTTT. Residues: CASSSGGWSAGELFF.